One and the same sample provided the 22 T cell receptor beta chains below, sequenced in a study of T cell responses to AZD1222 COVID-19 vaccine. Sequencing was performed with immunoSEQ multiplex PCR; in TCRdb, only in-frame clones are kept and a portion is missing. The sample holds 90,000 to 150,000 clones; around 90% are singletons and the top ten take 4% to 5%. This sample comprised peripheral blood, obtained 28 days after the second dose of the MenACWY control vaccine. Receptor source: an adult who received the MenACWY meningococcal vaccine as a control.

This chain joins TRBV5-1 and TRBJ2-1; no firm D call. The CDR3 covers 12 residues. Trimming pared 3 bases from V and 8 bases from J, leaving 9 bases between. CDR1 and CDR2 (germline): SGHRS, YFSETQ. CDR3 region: CASSYNSDEQFF. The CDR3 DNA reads TGCGCCAGCAGCTACAACAGTGATGAGCAGTTCTTC.

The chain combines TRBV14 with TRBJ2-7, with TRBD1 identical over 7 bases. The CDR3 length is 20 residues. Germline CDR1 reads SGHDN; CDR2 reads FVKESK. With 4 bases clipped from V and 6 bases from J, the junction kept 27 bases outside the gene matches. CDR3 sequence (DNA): TGTGCCAGCAGCCGATCGGACAGGACCTCGTTGTGGCATGGAGATTGCGAGCAGTACGTC. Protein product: CASSRSDRTSLWHGDCEQYV.

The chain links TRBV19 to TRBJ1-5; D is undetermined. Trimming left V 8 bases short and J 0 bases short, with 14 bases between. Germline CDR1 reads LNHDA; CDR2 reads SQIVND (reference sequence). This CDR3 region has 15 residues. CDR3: CASQTWGNSNQPQHF. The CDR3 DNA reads TGTGCCAGTCAGACTTGGGGAAATAGCAATCAGCCCCAGCATTTT.

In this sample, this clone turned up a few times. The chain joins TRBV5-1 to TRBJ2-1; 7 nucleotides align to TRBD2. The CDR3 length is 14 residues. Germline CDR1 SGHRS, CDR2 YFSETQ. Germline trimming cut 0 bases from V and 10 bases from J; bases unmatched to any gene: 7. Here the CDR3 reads CASSLVAGEWEQFF. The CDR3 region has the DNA TGCGCCAGCAGCTTGGTTGCGGGAGAGTGGGAGCAGTTCTTC.

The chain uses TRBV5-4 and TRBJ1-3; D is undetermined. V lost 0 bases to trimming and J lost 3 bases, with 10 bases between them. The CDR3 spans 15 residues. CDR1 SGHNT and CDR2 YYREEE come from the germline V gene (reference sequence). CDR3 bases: TGTGCCAGCAGCTTGGCCCCGGGTTTTGGAAACACCATATATTTT. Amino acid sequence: CASSLAPGFGNTIYF.

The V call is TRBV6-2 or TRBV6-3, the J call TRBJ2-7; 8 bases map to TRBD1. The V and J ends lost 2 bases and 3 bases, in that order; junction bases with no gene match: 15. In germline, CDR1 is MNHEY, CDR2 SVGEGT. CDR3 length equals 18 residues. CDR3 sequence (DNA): TGTGCCAGCAGTTACCCGAGGAACGGACAGGGCCCTAGCTACGAGCAGTACGTC. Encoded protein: CASSYPRNGQGPSYEQYV.

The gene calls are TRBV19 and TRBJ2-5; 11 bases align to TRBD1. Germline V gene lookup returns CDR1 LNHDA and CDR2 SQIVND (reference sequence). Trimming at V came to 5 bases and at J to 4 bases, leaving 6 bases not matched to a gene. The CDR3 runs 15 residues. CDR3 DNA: TGTGCCAGTAGTTGGGGACAGGGGGTTGGAGAGACCCAGTACTTC. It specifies CASSWGQGVGETQYF. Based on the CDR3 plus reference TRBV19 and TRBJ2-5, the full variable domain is DGGITQSPKYLFRKEGQNVTLSCEQNLNHDAMYWYRQDPGQGLRLIYYSQIVNDFQKGDIAEGYSVSREKKESFPLTVTSAQKNPTAFYLCASSWGQGVGETQYFGPGTRLLVL.

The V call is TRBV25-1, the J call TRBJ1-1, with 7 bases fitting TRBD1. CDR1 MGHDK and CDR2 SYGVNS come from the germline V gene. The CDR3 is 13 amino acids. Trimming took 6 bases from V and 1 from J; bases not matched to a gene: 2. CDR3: CASSRQGNTEAFF. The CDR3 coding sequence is TGTGCCAGCAGCCGACAGGGGAACACTGAAGCTTTCTTT.

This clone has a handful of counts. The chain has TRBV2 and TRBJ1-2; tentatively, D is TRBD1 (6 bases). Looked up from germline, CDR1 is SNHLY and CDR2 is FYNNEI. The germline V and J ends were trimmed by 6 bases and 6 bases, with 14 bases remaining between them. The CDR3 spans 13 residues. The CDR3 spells CASRSGGWNGYTF. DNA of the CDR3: TGTGCCAGCAGATCCGGGGGCTGGAATGGCTACACCTTC.

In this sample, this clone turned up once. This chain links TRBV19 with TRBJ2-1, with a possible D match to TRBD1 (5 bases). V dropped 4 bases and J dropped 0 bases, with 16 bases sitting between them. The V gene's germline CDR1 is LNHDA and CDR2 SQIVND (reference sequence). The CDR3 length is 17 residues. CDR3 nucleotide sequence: TGTGCCAGTAGTACCCCCGACAGCCAACGCTCCTACAATGAGCAGTTCTTC. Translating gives CASSTPDSQRSYNEQFF.

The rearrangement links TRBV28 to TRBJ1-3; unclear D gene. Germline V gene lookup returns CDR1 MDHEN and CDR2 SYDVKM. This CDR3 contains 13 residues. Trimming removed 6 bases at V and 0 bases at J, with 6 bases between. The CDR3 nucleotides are TGTGCCAGCAGCAGGAGCTCTGGAAACACCATATATTTT. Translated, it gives CASSRSSGNTIYF.

The CDR3 nucleotides read TGTGCCAGCAGCCAAGGCCGAGGGGCGCGGGCCAAAAACATTCAGTACTTC. Amino acid sequence: CASSQGRGARAKNIQYF. The chain joins TRBV3-1 (or the pseudogene TRBV3-2) to TRBJ2-4, with D perhaps given as TRBD1 or TRBD2 (5 bases each). V was shortened by 1 base and J by 1 base, with 14 bases between the two germline ends. Germline assignment: CDR1 LGHDT and CDR2 YNNKEL (reference sequence). The CDR3 consists of 17 residues.

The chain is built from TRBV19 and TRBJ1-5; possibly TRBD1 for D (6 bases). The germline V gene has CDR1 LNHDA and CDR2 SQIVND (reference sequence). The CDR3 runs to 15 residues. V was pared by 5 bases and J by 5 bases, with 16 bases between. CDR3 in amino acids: CASSPGRGLDQPQHF. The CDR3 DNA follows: TGTGCCAGTAGTCCCGGAAGGGGGTTGGATCAGCCCCAGCATTTT.

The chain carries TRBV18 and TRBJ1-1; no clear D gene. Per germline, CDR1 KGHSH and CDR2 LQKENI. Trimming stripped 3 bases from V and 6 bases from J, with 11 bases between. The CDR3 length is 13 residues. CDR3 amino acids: CASSPVSSAEAFF. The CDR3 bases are TGTGCCAGCTCACCGGTTTCGTCGGCTGAAGCTTTCTTT.

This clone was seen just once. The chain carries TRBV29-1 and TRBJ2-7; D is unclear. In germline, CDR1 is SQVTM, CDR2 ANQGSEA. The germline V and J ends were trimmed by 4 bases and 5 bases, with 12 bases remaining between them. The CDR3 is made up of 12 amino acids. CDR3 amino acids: CSVVEMGNEQYF. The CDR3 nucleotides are TGCAGCGTTGTTGAAATGGGGAACGAGCAGTACTTC.

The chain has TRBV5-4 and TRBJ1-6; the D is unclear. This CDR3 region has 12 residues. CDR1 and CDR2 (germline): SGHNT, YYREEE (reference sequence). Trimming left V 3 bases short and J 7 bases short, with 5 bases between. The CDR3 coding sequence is TGTGCCAGCAGCTCACCGAATTCACCCCTCCACTTT. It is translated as CASSSPNSPLHF.

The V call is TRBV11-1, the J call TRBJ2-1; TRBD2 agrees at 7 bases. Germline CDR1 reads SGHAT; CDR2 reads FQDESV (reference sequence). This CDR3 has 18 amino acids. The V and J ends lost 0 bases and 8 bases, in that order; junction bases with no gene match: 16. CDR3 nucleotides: TGTGCCAGCAGCTTAGCTCTAGCGGAAATTAGCCTACAAGATGAGCAGTTCTTC. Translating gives CASSLALAEISLQDEQFF.

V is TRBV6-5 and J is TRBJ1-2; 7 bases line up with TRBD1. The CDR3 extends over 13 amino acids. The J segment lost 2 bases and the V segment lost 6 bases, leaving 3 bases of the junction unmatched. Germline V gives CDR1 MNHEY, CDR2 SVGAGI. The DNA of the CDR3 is TGTGCCAGCAGGGAGGGACAGAACTATGGCTACACCTTC. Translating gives CASREGQNYGYTF.

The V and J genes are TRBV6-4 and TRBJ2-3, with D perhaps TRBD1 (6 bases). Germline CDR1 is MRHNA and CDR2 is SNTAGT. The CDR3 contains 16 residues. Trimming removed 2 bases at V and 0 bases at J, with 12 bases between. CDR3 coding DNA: TGTGCCAGCAGTGACCAGGGGTCGATCAGCACAGATACGCAGTATTTT. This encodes CASSDQGSISTDTQYF.

As DNA, the CDR3 is TGTGCCAGCAGCGATACCCGGACAGACAAGAACACTGAAGCTTTCTTT. It is translated as CASSDTRTDKNTEAFF. The chain employs TRBV7-9 and TRBJ1-1; maybe TRBD1 (6 bases). This CDR3 has 16 amino acids. Germline V lookup: CDR1 SEHNR, CDR2 FQNEAQ (reference sequence). V lost 5 bases, J lost 1 base, and 17 bases lay in between.

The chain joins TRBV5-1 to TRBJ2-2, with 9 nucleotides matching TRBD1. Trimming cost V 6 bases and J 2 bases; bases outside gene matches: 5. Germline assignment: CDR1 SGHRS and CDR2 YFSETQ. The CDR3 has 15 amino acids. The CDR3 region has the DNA TGCGCCAGCACCCGGACAGGGGATAACACCGGGGAGCTGTTTTTT. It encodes CASTRTGDNTGELFF.

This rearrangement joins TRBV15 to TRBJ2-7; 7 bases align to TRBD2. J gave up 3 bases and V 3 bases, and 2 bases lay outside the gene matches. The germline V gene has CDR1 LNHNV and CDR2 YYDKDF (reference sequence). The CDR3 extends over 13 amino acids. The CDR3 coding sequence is TGTGCCACCAGCAGGCTAGCGGACTACGAGCAGTACTTC. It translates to CATSRLADYEQYF.